The sequence of this TCR beta chain was determined in a study of blood T cell repertoires in COVID-19. The overall study: T cells, B-cell-depleted T cells, or PBMCs supplied cDNA or gDNA.

Produced via immunoSEQ multiplex PCR; TCRdb's table is partial and in-frame only. The sample consists of over 200,000 clones, about 91% of them appearing once. Which cohort a participant joined came from the clinical history participants gave. On this clone itself: A junction end diverges from the germline sequence, so it may reflect a read error.

Germline values: CDR1 DFQATT, CDR2 SNEGSKA (reference sequence). This CDR3 has 11 amino acids. The receptor's source is a man in his late teens or twenties with acute COVID-19. This chain links TRBV20-1 with TRBJ2-7; 10 nucleotides match TRBD2. Sample: PBMCs or T cells enriched from blood (not recorded which). The CDR3 DNA sequence: TGCAGTGCTAGAACCCTAGCGGGAGTTAGTTTC. Encoded protein: CSARTLAGVSF.